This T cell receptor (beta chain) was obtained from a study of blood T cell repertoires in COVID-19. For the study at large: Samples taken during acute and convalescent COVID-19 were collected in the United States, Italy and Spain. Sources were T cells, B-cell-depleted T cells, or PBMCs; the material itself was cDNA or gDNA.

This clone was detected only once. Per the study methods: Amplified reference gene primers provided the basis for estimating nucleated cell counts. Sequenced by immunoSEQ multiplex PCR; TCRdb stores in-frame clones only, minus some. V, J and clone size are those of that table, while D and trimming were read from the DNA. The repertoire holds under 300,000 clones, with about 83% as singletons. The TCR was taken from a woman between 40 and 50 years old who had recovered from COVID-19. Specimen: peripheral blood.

This CDR3 is CASSLGQGNQETQYF. CDR3 nucleotide sequence: TGTGCCAGCAGCTTGGGTCAGGGAAACCAAGAGACCCAGTACTTC. V gene TRBV5-8 combines with J gene TRBJ2-5; maybe TRBD1 (5 bases). The CDR3 length is 15 residues. In germline, CDR1 is SGHTS, CDR2 YDEGEE. V dropped 0 bases and J dropped 0 bases, with 9 bases sitting between them. The whole variable domain, remainder taken from reference TRBV5-8 and TRBJ2-5, is EAGVTQSPTHLIKTRGQQATLRCSPISGHTSVYWYQQALGLGLQFLLWYDEGEERNRGNFPPRFSGRQFPNYSSELNVNALELEDSALYLCASSLGQGNQETQYFGPGTRLLVL.